What follows is one T cell receptor beta chain and its context. The antigen is not known. TCRdb keeps only in-frame clones here, not all; method: immunoSEQ multiplex PCR. The top ten hold about 2.6% of the sample, which has 95,000 or so clones, roughly 89% seen once. The CDR3 sequence is 16 residues long. Deletions cut 4 bases from V and 0 bases from J, with 13 bases between. Germline CDR1 reads LGHDT; CDR2 reads YNNKEL (reference sequence). This record comes from a study of T cell responses to AZD1222 COVID-19 vaccine. Overall study findings and caveats: All repertoire sampling was performed exclusively after the peak T cell response. The donor group comprised mostly white British people and more females; the analysis possibly underestimated clonal diversity.

The V call is TRBV3-1 (or the pseudogene TRBV3-2), the J call TRBJ1-3, with D unresolved. Source: peripheral blood, taken on day 0 of MenACWY control vaccination. This TCR was sampled from an adult in good health. The CDR3 sequence is CASSPRERTSGNTIYF. CDR3 DNA sequence: TGTGCCAGCAGCCCCCGGGAGCGGACCTCTGGAAACACCATATATTTT.